Listed here are 19 T cell receptor beta chains from one sample, sequenced in a study of T cell repertoires in cytomegalovirus infection. Their recognized antigens are unknown. Using its own MiXCR run on the reads, TCRdb lists one record per CDR3 protein. The sample has just over 450,000 distinct CDR3 sequences, approximately 40% seen once. This sample comprised cultured PBMCs, obtained from culture after CMV antigen stimulation. The origin of the receptors is a human donor in good health (CMV status not recorded). Some clones in this sample may be carry-over from other donors' samples.

The gene calls are TRBV12-3 or TRBV12-4 and TRBJ2-3; weak D call: TRBD2 (7 bases). The ends were cut back, 6 bases at V and 0 bases at J, with 13 bases in the middle. The CDR3 extends over 15 amino acids. CDR3 in amino acids: CASRDGGASTDTQYF. In DNA form, the CDR3 reads TGTGCCAGCAGGGATGGGGGGGCCAGCACAGATACGCAGTATTTT.

The chain is built from TRBV28 and TRBJ1-3; perhaps TRBD1 as D (5 bases). This CDR3 has 15 amino acids. Germline V gene sequence: CDR1 MDHEN, CDR2 SYDVKM. Between the trimmed V and J ends, which lost 3 bases and 1 base, there was a span of 10 bases. CDR3 sequence reads: CASSFWGGSGNTIYF. For the CDR3, the DNA is TGTGCCAGCAGTTTTTGGGGCGGGTCTGGAAACACCATATATTTT.

The chain carries TRBV12-3 or TRBV12-4 and TRBJ1-2; 11 nucleotides agree with TRBD1. Trimming cost V 4 bases and J 4 bases; bases outside gene matches: 5. CDR3 length: 15 amino acids. The DNA of the CDR3 is TGTGCCAGCAGTTGGACAGGGGGCATCAGCTATGGCTACACCTTC. Its protein product is CASSWTGGISYGYTF.

The chain combines TRBV3-1 with TRBJ2-1; D tentatively reads TRBD1 or TRBD2 (5 bases each). V was cut by 1 base and J by 12 bases, with 13 bases left in between. This CDR3 spans 13 amino acids. CDR1 and CDR2 from the germline V gene are LGHDT and YNNKEL (reference sequence). CDR3 nucleotides: TGTGCCAGCAGCCAAGGAGGGGCTGTCGTGCAGTTCTTC. This sequence encodes CASSQGGAVVQFF.

In this sample, this clonotype turned up a few times. This chain connects TRBV12-3 or TRBV12-4 to TRBJ2-3; 11 bases agree with TRBD2. The trim removed 5 bases at V and 0 bases at J, leaving 13 bases unmatched. The CDR3 contains 19 residues. The CDR3 DNA sequence: TGTGCCAGCAGTCCCACTAGCGGGGGTCTTCTTTTCAGCACAGATACGCAGTATTTT. Translation: CASSPTSGGLLFSTDTQYF.

This clonotype appeared a few times. This chain links TRBV6-2 or TRBV6-3 with TRBJ2-2; D is undetermined. CDR1 is MNHEY and CDR2 is SVGEGT in the germline V gene. The CDR3 has 15 amino acids. Between the trimmed V and J ends, which lost 5 bases and 7 bases, there was a span of 17 bases. In DNA, the CDR3 is TGTGCCAGCAGTGACTTCAGCAGGACCCTCGGGGAGCTGTTTTTT. Residues: CASSDFSRTLGELFF.

This sequence joins TRBV2 and TRBJ2-5, with 9 bases fitting TRBD2. V shed 1 base, J shed 3 bases, and the junction held 9 bases outside the gene matches. There are 17 residues in the CDR3. Per germline, CDR1 SNHLY and CDR2 FYNNEI. The CDR3 coding sequence is TGTGCCAGCAGTGAAGGACCTCGGGCTAGCGGGAAAGAGACCCAGTACTTC. As protein: CASSEGPRASGKETQYF. Variable domain in full (rest from reference TRBV2 and TRBJ2-5): EPEVTQTPSHQVTQMGQEVILRCVPISNHLYFYWYRQILGQKVEFLVSFYNNEISEKSEIFDDQFSVERPDGSNFTLKIRSTKLEDSAMYFCASSEGPRASGKETQYFGPGTRLLVL.

CDR3 sequence reads: CASSQDTLFGAVRGELFF. The CDR3 region has the DNA TGCGCCAGCAGCCAAGATACGCTCTTTGGCGCCGTTCGAGGGGAGCTGTTTTTT. The rearrangement links TRBV4-3 to TRBJ2-2; D uncertain. Germline assignment: CDR1 LGHNA and CDR2 YSLEER. The CDR3 extends over 18 amino acids. The V end lost 0 bases, the J end lost 8 bases, and 22 bases lay between the germline ends.

The J gene is TRBJ1-3, the V gene TRBV7-4; the match to TRBD1 covers 7 bases. The CDR3 totals 19 residues. Germline V gene lookup returns CDR1 SGHVT and CDR2 SQSDAQ. V trimming: 4 bases; J trimming: 7 bases; junction bases outside the gene matches: 22. This chain's CDR3 is CASSYRTGHGDGASNTIYF. Here the CDR3 DNA reads TGTGCCAGCAGCTACAGGACAGGACACGGGGACGGAGCTTCGAACACCATATATTTT.

This clonotype was seen many times. CDR3 DNA: TGTGCCAGCAGCTTAGGGGCTGGTAATGAAAAACTGTTTTTT. It translates to CASSLGAGNEKLFF. The rearrangement uses TRBV7-2 and TRBJ1-4; D gene ambiguous. Trimming removed 1 base at V and 4 bases at J, with 7 bases between. The CDR3 is 14 amino acids. Germline-derived CDR1 and CDR2 are SGHTA and FQGNSA.

This clonotype was detected only a few times. The rearrangement uses TRBV27 and TRBJ2-1, with D tentatively TRBD2 (6 bases). V was cut by 3 bases and J by 9 bases, with 9 bases left in between. Germline CDR1 is MNHEY and CDR2 is SMNVEV (reference sequence). The CDR3 is 12 residues long. In nucleotides, the CDR3 is TGTGCCAGCAGTTTGGGGGGACGTGAGCAGTTCTTC. As protein: CASSLGGREQFF.

The chain links TRBV2 to TRBJ2-1, with 9 bases aligning to TRBD2. This CDR3 has 17 amino acids. CDR1 is SNHLY and CDR2 is FYNNEI in the germline V gene. V shed 5 bases, J shed 5 bases, and the junction held 13 bases outside the gene matches. The CDR3 sequence: CASSLRPLAGSDNEQFF. For the CDR3, the DNA is TGTGCCAGCAGTCTCCGCCCACTAGCGGGTTCTGACAATGAGCAGTTCTTC. Looking up the rest from reference TRBV2 and TRBJ2-1 gives the full variable domain: EPEVTQTPSHQVTQMGQEVILRCVPISNHLYFYWYRQILGQKVEFLVSFYNNEISEKSEIFDDQFSVERPDGSNFTLKIRSTKLEDSAMYFCASSLRPLAGSDNEQFFGPGTRLTVL.

In this sample, this clonotype turned up many times. This rearrangement joins TRBV7-6 to TRBJ2-7; 8 nucleotides align to TRBD2. CDR3 length equals 15 residues. J gave up 2 bases and V 5 bases, and 8 bases lay outside the gene matches. Germline assignment: CDR1 SGHVS and CDR2 FNYEAQ. CDR3 residues: CASSPDDSGAYEQYF. The CDR3, as DNA: TGTGCCAGCAGCCCGGATGATAGCGGGGCCTACGAGCAGTACTTC.

This clonotype was seen more than once but under ten times. CDR3: CASSQGFRAGNTIYF. The DNA for the CDR3 is TGCGCCAGCAGCCAAGGATTCAGGGCAGGAAACACCATATATTTT. The chain recombines TRBV4-1 with TRBJ1-3, with D perhaps matching TRBD1 (5 bases). Germline V lookup: CDR1 MGHRA, CDR2 YSYEKL. V lost 1 base to trimming and J lost 4 bases, with 11 bases between them. The length of the CDR3 is 15 residues.

The chain couples TRBV12-5 to TRBJ1-5, with D possibly matching TRBD1 (6 bases). Germline CDR1 and CDR2: LGHNT and FRNRAP. The CDR3 is 19 residues long. Between the trimmed V and J ends, which lost 0 bases and 4 bases, there was a span of 22 bases. The CDR3 DNA reads as TGTGCTAGTGGTTTGGTACGGAAGGACAGACGGAACTTTAATCAGCCCCAGCATTTT. Translating it yields CASGLVRKDRRNFNQPQHF.

This clonotype was counted between two and nine times. This rearrangement joins TRBV7-6 to TRBJ2-2, with D uncertain. The V end lost 7 bases, the J end lost 6 bases, and 15 bases lay between the germline ends. The CDR3 is made up of 14 amino acids. In germline, CDR1 is SGHVS, CDR2 FNYEAQ. This CDR3 is CASTRTFRSGELFF. CDR3 nucleotides: TGTGCCAGCACCCGTACCTTCCGGTCCGGGGAGCTGTTTTTT.

V and J are TRBV12-3 or TRBV12-4 and TRBJ2-3, with D uncertain. The CDR3 is 18 amino acids. Trimming removed 6 bases at V and 2 bases at J, with 24 bases between. In nucleotides, the CDR3 is TGTGCCAGCAGGGCATTGGATCCCCCCGGAACCACCACAGATACGCAGTATTTT. Its protein product is CASRALDPPGTTTDTQYF.

The chain links TRBV12-3 or TRBV12-4 to TRBJ2-1; D is ambiguous. Trimming removed 6 bases from V and 5 bases from J, with 17 bases in between. This CDR3 has 15 residues. The CDR3 nucleotides read TGTGCCAGCAGCCCCTATAACCTACGCGACAATGAGCAGTTCTTC. This codes for CASSPYNLRDNEQFF.

The chain combines TRBV19 with TRBJ2-3; 7 bases are shared with TRBD2. In germline, CDR1 is LNHDA, CDR2 SQIVND (reference sequence). The CDR3 spans 14 residues. V gave up 3 bases and J gave up 1 base; unmatched junction bases: 1. In nucleotides, the CDR3 is TGTGCCAGTAGTATTACTAGCGGCACAGATACGCAGTATTTT. Protein product: CASSITSGTDTQYF.